This is a list of T cell receptor beta chains from one sample in a study of cytomegalovirus exposure and HLA in healthy donors. Profiling relied on immunoSEQ multiplex PCR, and the TCRdb table lists in-frame clones only, not all of them. The sample shows about 83,000 clones, roughly 79% of them seen only once. The sequencing sample was made of PBMCs. All receptors derive from a woman aged 30 to 39 in good health and CMV-seronegative. CDR3s include the opening cysteine and the closing phenylalanine or tryptophan. D genes are given only for firm matches. Size is stated for part of the rows, as once, few or many counts, or as a class when the clone is expanded.

14,TRBJ1-4,TRBV18,.,.,CASSPRRQTEKLFF,TGTGCCAGCTCACCGAGACGACAAACTGAAAAACTGTTTTTT
14,TRBJ1-1,TRBV4-1,.,.,CASRLSGEGTEAFF,TGCGCCAGCAGACTCTCGGGTGAGGGCACTGAAGCTTTCTTT
15,TRBJ2-7,TRBV10-3,TRBD2,.,CAIGGTSGPTYEQYF,TGTGCCATCGGGGGGACTAGCGGGCCGACCTACGAGCAGTACTTC
14,TRBJ2-5,TRBV30,TRBD1,.,CAWGTGVRTETQYF,TGTGCCTGGGGAACAGGGGTAAGGACGGAGACCCAGTACTTC
16,TRBJ2-3,TRBV27,TRBD2,.,CASRRTLAGSTDTQYF,TGTGCCAGCAGGCGGACACTAGCGGGGAGCACAGATACGCAGTATTTT
13,TRBJ2-1,TRBV2,.,few,CASSLGWSDEQFF,TGTGCCAGCAGTCTCGGGTGGTCGGATGAGCAGTTCTTC
15,TRBJ1-1,TRBV5-4,.,few,CASSRDNLMNTEAFF,TGTGCCAGCAGTCGCGACAACCTCATGAACACTGAAGCTTTCTTT
17,TRBJ2-1,TRBV19,TRBD2,.,CASSIPWAGGLSAEQFF,TGTGCCAGTAGTATCCCGTGGGCGGGAGGCCTCTCCGCTGAGCAGTTCTTC
16,TRBJ2-2,TRBV18,TRBD2,once,CASSPPRGAVTGELFF,TGTGCCAGCTCACCACCGCGGGGGGCGGTCACCGGGGAGCTGTTTTTT
14,TRBJ1-1,TRBV19,TRBD1,.,CASSADRRGTEAFF,TGTGCCAGTAGTGCGGACAGGAGGGGCACTGAAGCTTTCTTT
15,TRBJ1-5,TRBV4-2,.,.,CASSQESRDNQPQHF,TGTGCCAGCAGCCAAGAGAGCAGGGACAATCAGCCCCAGCATTTT
15,TRBJ2-7,TRBV11-2,TRBD1,.,CASSTRTGGSYEQYF,TGTGCCAGCAGCACACGGACAGGGGGCTCCTACGAGCAGTACTTC
15,TRBJ2-2,TRBV9,.,.,CASSVPPTGTGELFF,TGTGCCAGCAGCGTCCCCCCAACTGGCACCGGGGAGCTGTTTTTT
15,TRBJ2-3,TRBV7-3,.,.,CASSLSGFLEDTQYF,TGTGCCAGCAGCTTATCAGGTTTCCTCGAGGATACGCAGTATTTT
18,TRBJ1-4,TRBV7-9,.,.,CASSPPAASLTTNEKLFF,TGTGCCAGCAGCCCCCCCGCGGCGTCCCTGACAACTAATGAAAAACTGTTTTTT
17,TRBJ2-1,TRBV15,.,.,CATSREGPGRGYNEQFF,TGTGCCACCAGCAGAGAGGGGCCCGGGCGGGGTTACAATGAGCAGTTCTTC
18,TRBJ2-7,TRBV10-1,TRBD2,.,CASTLGTLLAGLDYEQYF,TGCGCCAGCACCCTGGGGACCTTACTAGCGGGGCTAGACTACGAGCAGTACTTC
13,TRBJ1-3,TRBV2,.,.,CASGEEAGNTIYF,TGTGCCAGCGGGGAGGAGGCTGGAAACACCATATATTTT
14,TRBJ2-7,TRBV19,TRBD2,.,CASSIRGLAGEQYF,TGTGCCAGTAGTATAAGGGGACTAGCGGGCGAGCAGTACTTC
16,TRBJ2-7,TRBV19,.,.,CASSIPNRDTSSEQYF,TGTGCCAGTAGTATACCGAACAGGGACACCAGCAGCGAGCAGTACTTC
17,TRBJ1-1,TRBV23-1,TRBD1,once,CASSQLRKTGEERGAFF,TGCGCCAGCAGTCAATTAAGGAAGACAGGGGAGGAGAGGGGAGCTTTCTTT
15,TRBJ1-4,TRBV2,.,few,CASSDFHPNNEKLFF,TGTGCCAGCAGTGACTTCCATCCTAATAATGAAAAACTGTTTTTT
17,TRBJ2-1,TRBV6-1,.,.,CASSELASFLSYNEQFF,TGTGCCAGCAGTGAATTGGCTAGCTTTCTCTCCTACAATGAGCAGTTCTTC
14,TRBJ1-4,TRBV4-1,.,.,CASSQGWGREKLFF,TGCGCCAGCAGCCAAGGGTGGGGGCGAGAAAAACTGTTTTTT
15,TRBJ2-3,TRBV25-1,TRBD2,.,CASRRTSDSTDTQYF,TGTGCCAGCAGACGGACTAGCGATAGCACAGATACGCAGTATTTT
14,TRBJ1-4,TRBV5-5,.,.,CASSLVGDAEKLFF,TGTGCCAGCAGCTTGGTGGGAGATGCGGAAAAACTGTTTTTT
11,TRBJ2-7,TRBV28,.,once,CASNDRREQYF,TGTGCCAGCAACGACAGGAGGGAGCAGTACTTC
12,TRBJ1-1,TRBV6-6,.,.,CASRYQGAEAFF,TGTGCCAGCCGCTATCAGGGCGCTGAAGCTTTCTTT
19,TRBJ2-7,TRBV5-6,TRBD2,.,CASSSGLAGAFGFKYEQYF,TGTGCCAGCAGCTCCGGACTAGCGGGAGCGTTCGGGTTCAAATACGAGCAGTACTTC
17,TRBJ2-1,TRBV5-6,TRBD2,.,CASSSPAGLAEYNEQFF,TGTGCCAGCAGCTCCCCTGCGGGACTAGCGGAGTACAATGAGCAGTTCTTC
11,TRBJ2-3,TRBV7-9,.,.,CASSLGQDWYF,TGTGCCAGCAGCTTAGGACAGGACTGGTATTTT
14,TRBJ1-1,TRBV18,TRBD1,.,CASSLGQGDTEAFF,TGTGCCAGCTCACTAGGACAGGGGGACACTGAAGCTTTCTTT
17,TRBJ2-1,TRBV21-1,.,.,CASSKHTTGINYNEQFF,TGTGCCAGCAGCAAACATACTACCGGGATAAACTACAATGAGCAGTTCTTC
14,TRBJ2-3,TRBV5-6,TRBD1,.,CASSPATGGNTQYF,TGTGCCAGCAGCCCGGCCACAGGGGGAAATACGCAGTATTTT
12,TRBJ2-7,TRBV6-6,.,.,CASSYSRDEQYF,TGTGCCAGCAGTTACTCCCGGGACGAGCAGTACTTC
13,TRBJ1-2,TRBV5-5,.,.,CASSLLPNYGYTF,TGTGCCAGCAGCTTGCTCCCGAACTATGGCTACACCTTC
16,TRBJ2-7,TRBV7-2,TRBD2,.,CASSEGPLAGGYEQYF,TGTGCCAGCAGCGAAGGCCCACTAGCGGGAGGGTACGAGCAGTACTTC
16,TRBJ1-1,TRBV28,.,.,CASSLVRGKPITEAFF,TGTGCCAGCAGTTTGGTCAGGGGAAAGCCGATCACTGAAGCTTTCTTT
16,TRBJ2-2,TRBV6-4,.,.,CASSPTGERVTGELFF,TGTGCCAGCAGCCCCACGGGAGAAAGGGTCACCGGGGAGCTGTTTTTT
15,TRBJ1-2,TRBV7-8,.,.,CASSHDRSSIYGYTF,TGTGCCAGCAGTCATGACAGGAGCTCAATTTATGGCTACACCTTC
16,TRBJ2-2,TRBV28,TRBD2,.,CASRGSVGRVTGELFF,TGTGCCAGCAGGGGATCGGTCGGGAGGGTCACCGGGGAGCTGTTTTTT
16,TRBJ2-7,TRBV9,TRBD2,.,CASSVEASGKVYEQYF,TGTGCCAGCAGCGTAGAGGCTAGCGGGAAGGTATACGAGCAGTACTTC
14,TRBJ2-7,TRBV5-1,.,.,CASSPGSYPYEQYF,TGCGCCAGCAGTCCAGGGTCCTACCCTTACGAGCAGTACTTC
13,TRBJ2-3,TRBV2,.,once,CASSGGYTDTQYF,TGTGCCAGCAGTGGAGGATACACAGATACGCAGTATTTT
14,TRBJ1-1,TRBV7-9,TRBD1,.,CSSSFGQGVTEAFF,TGTTCCAGCAGCTTCGGACAGGGAGTCACTGAAGCTTTCTTT
17,TRBJ2-3,TRBV4-3,TRBD1,.,CASSGTGGLSSTDTQYF,TGCGCCAGCAGCGGGACAGGAGGACTATCTAGCACAGATACGCAGTATTTT
14,TRBJ1-1,TRBV6-1,TRBD1,once,CASRSGQLNTEAFF,TGTGCCAGCAGATCGGGACAGCTGAACACTGAAGCTTTCTTT
14,TRBJ2-5,TRBV2,.,few,CASSERQPQETQYF,TGTGCCAGCAGTGAAAGACAGCCACAAGAGACCCAGTACTTC
14,TRBJ2-5,TRBV5-1,.,few,CASSSGTPQETQYF,TGCGCCAGCAGCTCAGGGACTCCCCAAGAGACCCAGTACTTC
16,TRBJ2-1,TRBV7-7,TRBD2,.,CASSPRPGLAAREQFF,TGTGCTAGCAGCCCCAGACCGGGACTAGCGGCCCGTGAGCAGTTCTTC
15,TRBJ2-3,TRBV30,.,.,CAWSGGRLSTDTQYF,TGTGCCTGGAGTGGTGGCCGATTAAGCACAGATACGCAGTATTTT